This entry lists 12 T cell receptor beta chains sequenced from one sample in a study of blood T cell repertoires in COVID-19. Here immunoSEQ multiplex PCR was the method, and the copy in TCRdb shows in-frame clones only, minus some. Of around 55,000 clones in the sample, approximately 80% were seen once. Sequences were obtained from peripheral blood. The receptors shown here come from a human donor in a cohort sampled during active or convalescent COVID-19.

This chain connects TRBV7-2 to TRBJ1-6, with 7 bases that match TRBD1. The germline V gene has CDR1 SGHTA and CDR2 FQGNSA. Trimming removed 5 bases from V and 2 bases from J; junction bases left unmatched: 9. This CDR3 has 17 residues. The CDR3 spells CASSPDRPSTYNSPLHF. CDR3 bases: TGTGCCAGCAGCCCGGACAGGCCGTCGACCTATAATTCACCCCTCCACTTT.

The genes are TRBV19 and TRBJ1-1, with a possible D match to TRBD1 (6 bases). The CDR3 loop spans 13 amino acids. Trimming left V 4 bases short and J 4 bases short, with 10 bases between. CDR1 LNHDA and CDR2 SQIVND come from the germline V gene (reference sequence). The CDR3 sequence: CASSKGGTTEAFF. The DNA for the CDR3 is TGTGCCAGTAGTAAGGGGGGGACCACTGAAGCTTTCTTT.

The chain recombines TRBV9 with TRBJ2-7; D is ambiguous. The V end was cut by 0 bases, the J end by 0 bases, with 7 bases between. This CDR3 spans 14 amino acids. Germline loops: CDR1 SGDLS, CDR2 YYNGEE. CDR3 in amino acids: CASSVGQRSYEQYF. Written as DNA, the CDR3 is TGTGCCAGCAGCGTAGGGCAGCGCTCCTACGAGCAGTACTTC.

V gene TRBV29-1 combines with J gene TRBJ2-5, with 9 positions matching TRBD2. There are 12 residues in the CDR3. Germline trimming cut 5 bases from V and 2 bases from J; bases unmatched to any gene: 0. Germline V CDR1 and CDR2: SQVTM, ANQGSEA. As DNA, the CDR3 is TGCAGCGTTACTAGCGGGCAAGAGACCCAGTACTTC. Translated, it gives CSVTSGQETQYF.

The V call is TRBV7-2, the J call TRBJ1-6; 9 nucleotides align to TRBD1. V lost 4 bases, J lost 8 bases, and 3 bases stayed unmatched. The CDR3 has 14 amino acids. CDR1 and CDR2 from the germline V gene are SGHTA and FQGNSA. CDR3 nucleotides: TGTGCCAGCAGCTCCCGACAGGGGGATTCACCCCTCCACTTT. This sequence encodes CASSSRQGDSPLHF.

J is TRBJ1-3 and V is TRBV3-1 (or the pseudogene TRBV3-2), with D maybe TRBD1 (5 bases). This CDR3 spans 14 amino acids. Deletions cut 2 bases from V and 3 bases from J, with 8 bases between. CDR1 and CDR2 (germline): LGHDT, YNNKEL (reference sequence). In DNA, the CDR3 is TGTGCCAGCAGCCAACAGGGTGATGGAAACACCATATATTTT. This sequence encodes CASSQQGDGNTIYF.

For the CDR3, the DNA is TGTGCCAGCAGCGGGACAGTGACCCAAGAGACCCAGTACTTC. This codes for CASSGTVTQETQYF. The chain has TRBV9 and TRBJ2-5; a possible D gene is TRBD1 (6 bases). CDR1 SGDLS and CDR2 YYNGEE come from the germline V gene. The CDR3 is 14 amino acids. V lost 3 bases to trimming and J lost 1 base, with 10 bases between them.

This chain joins TRBV7-9 and TRBJ2-1; D is unclear. Trimming took 0 bases from V and 10 from J, leaving 4 bases between them. There are 11 residues in the CDR3. The V gene's germline CDR1 is SEHNR and CDR2 FQNEAQ (reference sequence). The CDR3 protein is CASSLALEQFF. CDR3 DNA sequence: TGTGCCAGCAGCTTAGCCCTGGAGCAGTTCTTC.

This clone was seen a few times. V usage is TRBV7-3 and J usage is TRBJ1-3; TRBD1 is a possible D gene (5 bases). Trimming stripped 5 bases from V and 0 bases from J, with 11 bases between. CDR1 and CDR2 from the germline V gene are SGHTA and FQGTGA. This CDR3 spans 15 amino acids. CDR3: CASSPGGSSGNTIYF. The CDR3 DNA follows: TGTGCCAGCAGCCCCGGGGGTAGCTCTGGAAACACCATATATTTT.

This sequence joins TRBV11-2 and TRBJ1-6, with D perhaps TRBD1 (6 bases). Germline-derived CDR1 and CDR2 are SGHAT and FQNNGV. The CDR3 is 14 residues long. Trimming took 8 bases from V and 10 from J, leaving 18 bases between them. Here the CDR3 DNA reads TGTGCCAGCCGAGTTCCGGGGGGGCTCTCACCCCTCCACTTT. It specifies CASRVPGGLSPLHF.

Only one count was recorded for this clone. The chain couples TRBV11-3 to TRBJ2-1; possibly TRBD1 for D (6 bases). Germline CDR1 is SGHNT and CDR2 is YENEEA. The CDR3 totals 13 residues. Trimming cost V 5 bases and J 4 bases, with 9 bases left between them. CDR3 bases: TGTGCCAGCAGCCCTGGACAGTACAATGAGCAGTTCTTC. Translated, it gives CASSPGQYNEQFF.

The chain uses TRBV2 and TRBJ1-1; 10 nucleotides align to TRBD1. The length of the CDR3 is 12 residues. Germline lookup yields CDR1 SNHLY and CDR2 FYNNEI. Trimming took 3 bases from V and 11 from J; bases not matched to a gene: 3. CDR3 protein: CASSEGQGPAFF. The CDR3 DNA is TGTGCCAGCAGTGAGGGACAGGGGCCGGCTTTCTTT. Filled out from reference TRBV2 and TRBJ1-1, the complete variable domain reads EPEVTQTPSHQVTQMGQEVILRCVPISNHLYFYWYRQILGQKVEFLVSFYNNEISEKSEIFDDQFSVERPDGSNFTLKIRSTKLEDSAMYFCASSEGQGPAFFGQGTRLTVV.